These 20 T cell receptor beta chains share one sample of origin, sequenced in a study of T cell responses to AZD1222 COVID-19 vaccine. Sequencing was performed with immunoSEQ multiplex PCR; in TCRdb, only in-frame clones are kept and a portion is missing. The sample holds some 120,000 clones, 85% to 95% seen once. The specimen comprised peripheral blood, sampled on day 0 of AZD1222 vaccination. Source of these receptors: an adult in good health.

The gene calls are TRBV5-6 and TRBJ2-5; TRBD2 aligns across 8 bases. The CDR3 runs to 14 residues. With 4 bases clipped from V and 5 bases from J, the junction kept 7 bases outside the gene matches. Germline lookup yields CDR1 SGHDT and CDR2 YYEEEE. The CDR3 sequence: CASSREGWLETQYF. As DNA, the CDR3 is TGTGCCAGCAGCCGGGAGGGGTGGCTGGAGACCCAGTACTTC.

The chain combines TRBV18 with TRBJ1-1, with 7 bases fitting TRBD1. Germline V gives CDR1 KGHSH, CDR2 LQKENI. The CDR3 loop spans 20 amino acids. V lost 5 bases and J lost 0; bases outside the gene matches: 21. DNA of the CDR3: TGTGCCAGCTCATCCAACCGGCGGGGGTGGACAGGCCAGGTGAACACTGAAGCTTTCTTT. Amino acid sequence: CASSSNRRGWTGQVNTEAFF.

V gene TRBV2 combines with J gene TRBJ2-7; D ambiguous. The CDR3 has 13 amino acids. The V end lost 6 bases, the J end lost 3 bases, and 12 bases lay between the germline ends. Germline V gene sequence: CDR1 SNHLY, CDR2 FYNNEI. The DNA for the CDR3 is TGTGCCAGCAGCGACCAGTTTGTCTACGAGCAGTACTTC. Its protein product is CASSDQFVYEQYF.

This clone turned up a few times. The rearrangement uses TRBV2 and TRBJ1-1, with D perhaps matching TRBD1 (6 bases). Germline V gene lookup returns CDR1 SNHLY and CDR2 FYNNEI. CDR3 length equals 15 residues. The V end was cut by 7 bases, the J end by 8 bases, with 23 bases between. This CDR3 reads CASTSQGSLGSEAFF. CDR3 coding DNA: TGTGCCAGCACTTCACAGGGTTCCCTGGGGTCCGAAGCTTTCTTT. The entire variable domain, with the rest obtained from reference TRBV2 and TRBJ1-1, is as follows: EPEVTQTPSHQVTQMGQEVILRCVPISNHLYFYWYRQILGQKVEFLVSFYNNEISEKSEIFDDQFSVERPDGSNFTLKIRSTKLEDSAMYFCASTSQGSLGSEAFFGQGTRLTVV.

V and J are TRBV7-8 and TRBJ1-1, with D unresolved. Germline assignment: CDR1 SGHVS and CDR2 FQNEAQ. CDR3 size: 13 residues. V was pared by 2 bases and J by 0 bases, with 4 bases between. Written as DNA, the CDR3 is TGTGCCAGCAGCTTAAGGTTGAACACTGAAGCTTTCTTT. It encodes CASSLRLNTEAFF. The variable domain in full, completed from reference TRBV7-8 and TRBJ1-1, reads GAGVSQSPRYKVAKRGQDVALRCDPISGHVSLFWYQQALGQGPEFLTYFQNEAQLDKSGLPSDRFFAERPEGSVSTLKIQRTQQEDSAVYLCASSLRLNTEAFFGQGTRLTVV.

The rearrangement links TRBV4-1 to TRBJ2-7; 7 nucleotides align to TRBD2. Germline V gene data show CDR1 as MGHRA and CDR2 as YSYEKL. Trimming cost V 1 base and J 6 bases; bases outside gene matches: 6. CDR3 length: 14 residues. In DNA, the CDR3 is TGCGCCAGCAGCCAAGTGGGAGGGCCTGGCGAGCAGTACTTC. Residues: CASSQVGGPGEQYF.

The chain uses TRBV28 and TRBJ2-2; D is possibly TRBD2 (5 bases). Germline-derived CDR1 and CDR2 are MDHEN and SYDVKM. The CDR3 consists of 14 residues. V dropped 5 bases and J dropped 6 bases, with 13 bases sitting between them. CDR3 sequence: CASSDLPRAGELFF. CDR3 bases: TGTGCCAGCAGTGACCTACCGAGGGCCGGGGAGCTGTTTTTT.

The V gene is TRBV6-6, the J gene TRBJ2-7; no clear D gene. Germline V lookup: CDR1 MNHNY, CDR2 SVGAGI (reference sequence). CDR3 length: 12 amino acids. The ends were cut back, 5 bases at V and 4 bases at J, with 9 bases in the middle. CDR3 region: CASSTDPYEQYF. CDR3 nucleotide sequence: TGTGCCAGCAGTACTGACCCGTACGAGCAGTACTTC.

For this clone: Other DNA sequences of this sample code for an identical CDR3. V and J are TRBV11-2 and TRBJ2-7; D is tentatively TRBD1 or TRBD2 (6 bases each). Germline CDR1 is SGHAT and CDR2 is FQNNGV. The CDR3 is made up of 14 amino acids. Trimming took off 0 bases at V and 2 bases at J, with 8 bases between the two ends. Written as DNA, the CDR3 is TGTGCCAGCAGCTTAGAAAGGGGGGCCTACGAGCAGTACTTC. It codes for CASSLERGAYEQYF.

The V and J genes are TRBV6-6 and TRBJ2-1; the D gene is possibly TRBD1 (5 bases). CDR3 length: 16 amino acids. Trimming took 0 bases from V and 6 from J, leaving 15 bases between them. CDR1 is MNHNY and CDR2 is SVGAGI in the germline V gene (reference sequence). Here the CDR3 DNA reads TGTGCCAGCAGTTACTCAGGCGGATCAGGGTTCAATGAGCAGTTCTTC. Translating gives CASSYSGGSGFNEQFF.

The CDR3 loop reads CASSYPDQPQHF. CDR3 nucleotide sequence: TGTGCCAGCAGTTACCCGGATCAGCCCCAGCATTTT. The J gene is TRBJ1-5, the V gene TRBV6-2 or TRBV6-3; D is unresolved. The germline V gene encodes CDR1 MNHEY and CDR2 SVGEGT. The V end lost 2 bases, the J end lost 5 bases, and 4 bases lay between the germline ends. The CDR3 extends over 12 amino acids.

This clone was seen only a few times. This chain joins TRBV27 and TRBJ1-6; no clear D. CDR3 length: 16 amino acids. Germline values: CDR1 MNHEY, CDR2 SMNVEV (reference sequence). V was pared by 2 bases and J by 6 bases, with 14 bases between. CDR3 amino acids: CASSLRPSNTNSPLHF. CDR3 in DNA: TGTGCCAGCAGTTTACGCCCCAGCAATACTAATTCACCCCTCCACTTT.

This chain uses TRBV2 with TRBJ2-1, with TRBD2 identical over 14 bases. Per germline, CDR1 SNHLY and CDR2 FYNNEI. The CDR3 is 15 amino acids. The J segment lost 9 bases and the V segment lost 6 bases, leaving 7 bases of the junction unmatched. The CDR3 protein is CASRRLAGGPGEQFF. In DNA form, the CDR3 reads TGTGCCAGCAGAAGACTAGCGGGAGGGCCCGGTGAGCAGTTCTTC.

In nucleotides, the CDR3 is TGTGCCAGCAGTAACGGGAATGAGCAGTTCTTC. This codes for CASSNGNEQFF. The chain recombines TRBV27 with TRBJ2-1; D uncertain. V lost 5 bases to trimming and J lost 7 bases, with 6 bases between them. The CDR3 runs to 11 residues. The V gene's germline CDR1 is MNHEY and CDR2 SMNVEV (reference sequence).

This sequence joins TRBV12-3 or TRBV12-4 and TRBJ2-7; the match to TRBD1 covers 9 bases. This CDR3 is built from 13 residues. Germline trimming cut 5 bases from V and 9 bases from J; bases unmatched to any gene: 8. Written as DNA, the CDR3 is TGTGCCAGCAGTCTAGGGACAGGGTTTGGGCAGTACTTC. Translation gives CASSLGTGFGQYF.

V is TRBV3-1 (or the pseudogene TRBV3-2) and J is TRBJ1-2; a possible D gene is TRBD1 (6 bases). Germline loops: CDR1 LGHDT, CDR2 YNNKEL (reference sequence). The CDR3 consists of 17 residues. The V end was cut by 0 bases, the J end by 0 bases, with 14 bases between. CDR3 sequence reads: CASSQEFRGRANYGYTF. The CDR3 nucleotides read TGTGCCAGCAGCCAAGAATTTCGGGGGCGAGCTAACTATGGCTACACCTTC.

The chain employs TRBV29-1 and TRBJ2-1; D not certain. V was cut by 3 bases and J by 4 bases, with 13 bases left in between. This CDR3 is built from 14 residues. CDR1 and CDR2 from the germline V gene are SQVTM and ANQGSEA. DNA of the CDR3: TGCAGCGTTGATTCCCTAAGCAAATACAATGAGCAGTTCTTC. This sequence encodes CSVDSLSKYNEQFF.

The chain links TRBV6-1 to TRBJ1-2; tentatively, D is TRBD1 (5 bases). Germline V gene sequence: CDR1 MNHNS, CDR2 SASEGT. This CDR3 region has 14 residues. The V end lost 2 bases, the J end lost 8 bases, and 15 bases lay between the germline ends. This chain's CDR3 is CASSESGNQRGYTF. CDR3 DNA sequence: TGTGCCAGCAGTGAATCAGGGAATCAACGGGGCTACACCTTC.

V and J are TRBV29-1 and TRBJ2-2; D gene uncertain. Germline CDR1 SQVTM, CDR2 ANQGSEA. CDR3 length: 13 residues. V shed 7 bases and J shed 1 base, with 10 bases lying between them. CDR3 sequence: CSGHYGNTGELFF. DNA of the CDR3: TGCAGCGGACACTACGGGAACACCGGGGAGCTGTTTTTT.

The CDR3 loop reads CASSSSFEQFF. In DNA, the CDR3 is TGTGCCAGCAGCTCTAGCTTTGAGCAGTTCTTC. The chain has TRBV11-2 and TRBJ2-1, with TRBD2 as a possible D gene (5 bases). This CDR3 is 11 amino acids long. The germline V and J ends were trimmed by 4 bases and 9 bases, with 7 bases remaining between them. In germline, CDR1 is SGHAT, CDR2 FQNNGV.